This T cell receptor beta chain originates from a study of OX40 agonist ivuxolimab in advanced cancers. The CDR3 totals 15 residues. Germline V lookup: CDR1 MNHNS, CDR2 SASEGT. Trimming pared 3 bases from V and 2 bases from J, leaving 11 bases between. TCRdb's copy holds only in-frame clones and misses some; the assay was immunoSEQ multiplex PCR. The table has under 85,000 clones, about 94% seen once. The sample consisted of CD4+ or CD8+ T cells sorted from blood, taken in a trial of the OX40 agonist ivuxolimab. This chain joins TRBV6-1 and TRBJ1-5, with D unresolved. This TCR came from an adult with an advanced solid tumor such as melanoma, head and neck, liver or kidney cancer. CDR3 nucleotides: TGTGCCAGCAGTGAGCCTGGGTGGGGCAATCAGCCCCAGCATTTT. This encodes CASSEPGWGNQPQHF.